These 6 T cell receptor beta chains came from one sample sequenced in a study of CD8+ T cells in alopecia areata. Treatment reported: oral pan-JAK inhibitor, 5-10 mg twice daily. Reverse transcribed after extraction, RNA yielded cDNA as the sequencing template. This table comes from immunoSEQ multiplex PCR, and its TCRdb copy is limited to in-frame clones, with some not included. The table records 150,000 to 200,000 clones, less than 70% of them present only once. The starting material was CD4+ T cells sorted from blood, obtained at week 24, from a patient treated with tofacitinib. These receptors were taken from a human donor with alopecia areata.

J is TRBJ1-2 and V is TRBV5-1, with D possibly TRBD1 on 6 matching bases. Germline assignment: CDR1 SGHRS and CDR2 YFSETQ. Trimming took off 0 bases at V and 7 bases at J, with 19 bases between the two ends. This CDR3 has 16 amino acids. CDR3: CASSLGPGQGPGGYTF. In nucleotides, the CDR3 is TGCGCCAGCAGCTTGGGACCGGGACAAGGCCCCGGTGGCTACACCTTC.

The chain employs TRBV14 and TRBJ1-6; no clear D. Trimming removed 1 base at V and 8 bases at J, with 9 bases between. CDR1 and CDR2 from the germline V gene are SGHDN and FVKESK. The CDR3 is made up of 14 amino acids. CDR3 region: CASSQVEFYSPLHF. The CDR3, as DNA: TGTGCCAGCAGCCAAGTTGAGTTCTATTCACCCCTCCACTTT.

This clone was counted between two and nine times. The chain has TRBV6-5 and TRBJ1-3; D is ambiguous. The CDR3 runs 14 residues. The ends were cut back, 5 bases at V and 0 bases at J, with 8 bases in the middle. The germline V gene encodes CDR1 MNHEY and CDR2 SVGAGI. Here the CDR3 reads CASSPETSGNTIYF. The CDR3 nucleotides are TGTGCCAGCAGTCCAGAGACCTCTGGAAACACCATATATTTT.

The chain recombines TRBV18 with TRBJ2-4, with D unclear. Germline-derived CDR1 and CDR2 are KGHSH and LQKENI. Trimming cost V 3 bases and J 4 bases, with 19 bases left between them. The CDR3 spans 17 residues. The CDR3 DNA reads as TGTGCCAGCTCACCGAGTCTGTCGAGCCCGATAAAAAACATTCAGTACTTC. It yields the protein CASSPSLSSPIKNIQYF.

The gene calls are TRBV30 and TRBJ2-5; D is perhaps TRBD2 (5 bases). Germline CDR1 GTSNPN, CDR2 SVGIG (reference sequence). The V end lost 2 bases, the J end lost 7 bases, and 14 bases lay between the germline ends. The CDR3 is 13 amino acids. The CDR3 DNA reads as TGTGCCTGGAGTTTGCGGGTCTTAGGGACCCAGTACTTC. It codes for CAWSLRVLGTQYF.

For this clone: This same CDR3 is encoded by further DNA sequences in the sample. The rearrangement uses TRBV11-2 and TRBJ1-2; D possibly corresponds to TRBD1 (5 bases). The ends were cut back, 1 base at V and 6 bases at J, with 6 bases in the middle. From germline, CDR1 is SGHAT and CDR2 FQNNGV. This CDR3 is built from 12 residues. The DNA for the CDR3 is TGTGCCAGCAGCTTAGGCAGGGATGGCTACACCTTC. This translates into CASSLGRDGYTF. Variable domain in full (rest from reference TRBV11-2 and TRBJ1-2): EAGVAQSPRYKIIEKRQSVAFWCNPISGHATLYWYQQILGQGPKLLIQFQNNGVVDDSQLPKDRFSAERLKGVDSTLKIQPAKLEDSAVYLCASSLGRDGYTFGSGTRLTVV.